What follows is one TCR beta chain and its context. Its antigen is currently unknown. Here immunoSEQ multiplex PCR was the method, and the copy in TCRdb shows in-frame clones only, minus some. Altogether about 50,000 clones are present, 80% being singletons, with the ten largest covering 3.9%. The entry originates in a study of OX40 agonist ivuxolimab in advanced cancers. Whole-study context: Across the patients, intravenous ivuxolimab was delivered every 2 weeks at 0.01 to 10 mg/kg. Dose-escalation patients had hepatocellular carcinoma, melanoma, renal cell or head and neck cancer. Study-level results: Averaged across samples, CD8+ T cells carried more expanded clones than CD4+ did. Both CD4+ and CD8+ T cell populations in blood had undergone clonal expansion by week 6 at 0.1 to 3.0 mg/kg.

V shed 5 bases, J shed 3 bases, and the junction held 9 bases outside the gene matches. The CDR3 has 15 amino acids. CDR1 SGHTA and CDR2 FQGNSA come from the germline V gene. The chain links TRBV7-2 to TRBJ1-2; 7 bases match TRBD1. The material sequenced was CD4+ or CD8+ T cells sorted from blood, taken in a trial of the OX40 agonist ivuxolimab. This receptor was obtained from an adult with an advanced solid tumor such as melanoma, head and neck, liver or kidney cancer. The CDR3 bases are TGTGCCAGCAGCCCAACCCGACAGGGCCACTATGGCTACACCTTC. Protein product: CASSPTRQGHYGYTF.